This entry lists 6 T cell receptor beta chains sequenced from one sample in a study of blood T cell repertoires in COVID-19 (dated by TCRdb to 2019 to 2021). The library came from the immunoSEQ multiplex PCR assay. This immuneACCESS table, as held by TCRdb, lists in-frame sequences with V and J called but not all clones. Of the missing ones, under half trace to an unresolved V gene in checked studies; the others have no known cause. The sample yields about 140,000 clones; roughly 79% were counted once. The top ten hold 2.5% to 3% of the sample. The sequenced material came from PBMCs or T cells enriched from blood (not recorded which). These receptor sequences come from a woman in her fifties or sixties who had recovered from COVID-19.

The chain couples TRBV15 to TRBJ1-5, with D maybe TRBD1 (6 bases). V shed 5 bases and J shed 5 bases, with 19 bases lying between them. The CDR3 sequence is 16 residues long. Germline V gives CDR1 LNHNV, CDR2 YYDKDF (reference sequence). CDR3 amino acids: CATSPHSDRFHQPQHF. DNA for the CDR3: TGTGCCACCAGCCCTCACTCCGACAGGTTCCATCAGCCCCAGCATTTT. Together with reference TRBV15 and TRBJ1-5, the CDR3 gives the full variable domain: DAMVIQNPRYQVTQFGKPVTLSCSQTLNHNVMYWYQQKSSQAPKLLFHYYDKDFNNEADTPDNFQSRRPNTSFCFLDIRSPGLGDTAMYLCATSPHSDRFHQPQHFGDGTRLSIL.

This clone has a handful of counts. In nucleotides, the CDR3 is TGTGCCAGCAGCGTGCAGGGTGACTATGGCTACACCTTC. This encodes CASSVQGDYGYTF. J is TRBJ1-2 and V is TRBV9; D may be TRBD1 (5 bases). The V gene lost 2 bases and the J gene lost 3 bases, with 8 bases spanning the gap. Germline V CDR1 and CDR2: SGDLS, YYNGEE. The CDR3 covers 13 residues.

This chain links TRBV19 with TRBJ1-6; 7 bases agree with TRBD1. Germline V lookup: CDR1 LNHDA, CDR2 SQIVND (reference sequence). The CDR3 covers 18 residues. With 8 bases clipped from V and 0 bases from J, the junction kept 13 bases outside the gene matches. In DNA form, the CDR3 reads TGTGCCAGTGGAAAGGGGCTTTCAGGGGGCTCCTATAATTCACCCCTCCACTTT. Encoded protein: CASGKGLSGGSYNSPLHF.

V is TRBV28 and J is TRBJ1-5; no firm D call. The CDR3 has 15 residues. Per germline, CDR1 MDHEN and CDR2 SYDVKM. Trimming took off 5 bases at V and 4 bases at J, with 15 bases between the two ends. In DNA form, the CDR3 reads TGTGCCAGCAGTCCCAATCCCGGGAAAAATCAGCCCCAGCATTTT. Its protein is CASSPNPGKNQPQHF.

The chain uses TRBV30 and TRBJ1-1, with a tentative D call TRBD1 (6 bases). V was cut by 5 bases and J by 5 bases, with 15 bases left in between. The germline CDR1 and CDR2 sequences are GTSNPN and SVGIG (reference sequence). The CDR3 has 13 amino acids. CDR3 sequence: CAWDPGRGTEAFF. The CDR3 region has the DNA TGTGCCTGGGACCCCGGGAGGGGGACTGAAGCTTTCTTT.

The chain is built from TRBV5-1 and TRBJ2-2; tentatively, D is TRBD1 (5 bases). Germline CDR1 is SGHRS and CDR2 is YFSETQ. This CDR3 spans 15 amino acids. Deletions cut 0 bases from V and 5 bases from J, with 11 bases between. The CDR3 loop reads CASSLGQGITGELFF. The CDR3 bases are TGCGCCAGCAGCTTGGGGCAGGGTATTACCGGGGAGCTGTTTTTT.